This entry lists 28 T cell receptor beta chains sequenced from one sample in a study of long-term antiretroviral therapy in people with HIV (dated by TCRdb to between 2022 and 2023). The immunoSEQ hsTCRB v3.0 assay was used at survey level resolution for TRB variable region sequencing. This is the immuneACCESS table as TCRdb keeps it, with only in-frame sequences that have V and J called. A part of the clones is gone; compared with another copy, unresolved V genes explain less than half, and the rest is unexplained. The sample includes tens of thousands of clones, with roughly four fifths observed a single time. The ten largest clones capture approximately 14% of the sample. The sequences come from unsorted PBMCs, collected 0.3 years after starting antiretroviral therapy. The receptors here all came from a man between 18 and 35 years old with HIV.

The chain is built from TRBV5-1 and TRBJ2-2, with D possibly being TRBD1 (5 bases). V gave up 3 bases and J gave up 1 base, with 10 bases separating them. Per germline, CDR1 SGHRS and CDR2 YFSETQ. The length of the CDR3 is 15 residues. The CDR3 region has the DNA TGCGCCAGCAGCTACTACCAGGGGAACACCGGGGAGCTGTTTTTT. Protein sequence: CASSYYQGNTGELFF.

This clone was counted only a few times. The chain joins TRBV4-1 to TRBJ1-2; 8 positions match TRBD1. This CDR3 contains 18 residues. Trimming at V came to 2 bases and at J to 7 bases, leaving 18 bases not matched to a gene. Germline CDR1 is MGHRA and CDR2 is YSYEKL. The CDR3 here is CASSQPNRGSYNRTGYTF. In nucleotides, the CDR3 is TGCGCCAGCAGCCAACCGAACAGGGGGTCTTACAATAGGACTGGCTACACCTTC.

The chain has TRBV28 and TRBJ2-3; D is ambiguous. Germline CDR1 MDHEN, CDR2 SYDVKM. The CDR3 covers 14 residues. The V end was cut by 6 bases, the J end by 1 base, with 11 bases between. The CDR3 nucleotides read TGTGCCAGCAGCCACCGGGTCGGCACAGATACGCAGTATTTT. This translates into CASSHRVGTDTQYF.

The chain employs TRBV20-1 and TRBJ1-4; D is unclear. There are 9 residues in the CDR3. V was shortened by 7 bases and J by 7 bases, with 4 bases between the two germline ends. Germline V gene data show CDR1 as DFQATT and CDR2 as SNEGSKA (reference sequence). In DNA, the CDR3 is TGCAGTGAGAGTGAAAAACTGTTTTTT. Its translation: CSESEKLFF.

V usage is TRBV19 and J usage is TRBJ2-7, with D possibly being TRBD1 or TRBD2 (5 bases each). CDR3 length equals 15 residues. CDR1 is LNHDA and CDR2 is SQIVND in the germline V gene (reference sequence). V shed 8 bases and J shed 4 bases, with 21 bases lying between them. CDR3 loop: CASRGGEGPVYEQYF. The CDR3 nucleotides are TGTGCCAGTCGGGGCGGCGAGGGCCCTGTTTACGAGCAGTACTTC.

V and J are TRBV10-3 and TRBJ2-1; unclear D gene. Germline values: CDR1 ENHRY, CDR2 SYGVKD. The germline V and J ends were trimmed by 2 bases and 5 bases, with 4 bases remaining between them. The CDR3 length is 12 residues. The CDR3 DNA reads as TGTGCCATCAGTGAGAGGGACAATGAGCAGTTCTTC. This codes for CAISERDNEQFF.

The chain joins TRBV5-1 to TRBJ2-2, with D perhaps matching TRBD2 (6 bases). Germline CDR1 SGHRS, CDR2 YFSETQ. The CDR3 covers 15 residues. V lost 7 bases to trimming and J lost 3 bases, with 16 bases between them. The CDR3 loop reads CASGAGSSHTGELFF. CDR3 coding DNA: TGCGCCAGCGGGGCGGGGAGCAGCCACACCGGGGAGCTGTTTTTT.

The gene calls are TRBV21-1 and TRBJ2-7; the table's D call of TRBD1 was not tested on the DNA. TRBV21-1 has pseudogene status. This CDR3 is built from 14 residues. Here the CDR3 DNA reads TGTGCCAGCAGCAACCGGGACAGTTCCTACGAGCAGTACTTC. Translation gives CASSNRDSSYEQYF.

The chain is built from TRBV7-9 and TRBJ2-1; 8 nucleotides align to TRBD2. The length of the CDR3 is 16 residues. The V segment lost 4 bases and the J segment 4 bases; nucleotides outside the gene matches: 9. CDR1 and CDR2 (germline): SEHNR, FQNEAQ (reference sequence). CDR3 sequence reads: CASSSPVSGGYNEQFF. CDR3 sequence (DNA): TGTGCCAGCAGCTCCCCGGTCAGCGGGGGTTACAATGAGCAGTTCTTC.

The chain joins TRBV7-9 to TRBJ2-7; the D gene could be TRBD1 or TRBD2 (5 bases each). The CDR3 has 13 residues. V lost 1 base, J lost 6 bases, and 10 bases lay in between. Germline V gene sequence: CDR1 SEHNR, CDR2 FQNEAQ (reference sequence). CDR3 loop: CASSLVEGSEQYF. The CDR3 DNA is TGTGCCAGCAGCTTAGTAGAGGGGTCCGAGCAGTACTTC. The whole variable domain, remainder taken from reference TRBV7-9 and TRBJ2-7, is DTGVSQNPRHKITKRGQNVTFRCDPISEHNRLYWYRQTLGQGPEFLTYFQNEAQLEKSRLLSDRFSAERPKGSFSTLEIQRTEQGDSAMYLCASSLVEGSEQYFGPGTRLTVT.

The chain couples TRBV18 to TRBJ1-3; D unresolved. The CDR3 length is 13 residues. V lost 3 bases and J 9 bases, leaving 12 bases between the germline ends. Germline CDR1 is KGHSH and CDR2 is LQKENI. CDR3 in amino acids: CASSPDAEGTIYF. The CDR3 region has the DNA TGTGCCAGCTCACCGGACGCAGAGGGCACCATATATTTT. The entire variable domain, with the rest obtained from reference TRBV18 and TRBJ1-3, is as follows: NAGVMQNPRHLVRRRGQEARLRCSPMKGHSHVYWYRQLPEEGLKFMVYLQKENIIDESGMPKERFSAEFPKEGPSILRIQQVVRGDSAAYFCASSPDAEGTIYFGEGSWLTVV.

The chain employs TRBV28 and TRBJ1-1; unclear D gene. Trimming shortened V by 11 bases and J by 0 bases, and 7 bases separated the two germline ends. CDR3 length: 11 amino acids. Germline-derived CDR1 and CDR2 are MDHEN and SYDVKM. In DNA form, the CDR3 reads TGTGCCGCGATTGTGAACACTGAAGCTTTCTTT. Its translation: CAAIVNTEAFF.

The rearrangement uses TRBV5-6 and TRBJ1-1, with 9 positions matching TRBD1. The CDR3 runs to 16 residues. The V gene's germline CDR1 is SGHDT and CDR2 YYEEEE. V lost 4 bases, J lost 1 base, and 8 bases stayed unmatched. The CDR3 DNA is TGTGCCAGCAGCCCGAGGACAGGGGAGGAGAACACTGAAGCTTTCTTT. Its protein is CASSPRTGEENTEAFF. The full variable domain, in which reference TRBV5-6 and TRBJ1-1 provide the parts outside the CDR3, is DAGVTQSPTHLIKTRGQQVTLRCSPKSGHDTVSWYQQALGQGPQFIFQYYEEEERQRGNFPDRFSGHQFPNYSSELNVNALLLGDSALYLCASSPRTGEENTEAFFGQGTRLTVV.

The count of this clone is one. The chain couples TRBV6-4 to TRBJ2-3; TRBD2 matches at 7 bases. This CDR3 has 15 amino acids. V gave up 0 bases and J gave up 1 base; unmatched junction bases: 1. Germline V lookup: CDR1 MRHNA, CDR2 SNTAGT. CDR3 residues: CASSDSRGGTDTQYF. The CDR3 DNA is TGTGCCAGCAGTGACTCTCGGGGGGGCACAGATACGCAGTATTTT.

V usage is TRBV6-1 and J usage is TRBJ2-2; no firm D call. The CDR3 loop spans 14 amino acids. V was clipped by 6 bases and J by 0 bases, with 8 bases between them. Germline CDR1 is MNHNS and CDR2 is SASEGT. CDR3 nucleotide sequence: TGTGCCAGCAGGAGTGATCCGAACACCGGGGAGCTGTTTTTT. This codes for CASRSDPNTGELFF.

The gene calls are TRBV2 and TRBJ2-3, with 9 bases lining up with TRBD2. Germline V gives CDR1 SNHLY, CDR2 FYNNEI. Trimming removed 6 bases from V and 4 bases from J; junction bases left unmatched: 5. The CDR3 length is 14 residues. CDR3 amino acids: CASSKTSGSDTQYF. CDR3 in DNA: TGTGCCAGCAGCAAGACTAGCGGCTCAGATACGCAGTATTTT. Full variable domain (outside the CDR3, taken from reference TRBV2 and TRBJ2-3): EPEVTQTPSHQVTQMGQEVILRCVPISNHLYFYWYRQILGQKVEFLVSFYNNEISEKSEIFDDQFSVERPDGSNFTLKIRSTKLEDSAMYFCASSKTSGSDTQYFGPGTRLTVL.

The chain recombines TRBV7-9 with TRBJ2-6; 8 bases map to TRBD1. Germline V gene lookup returns CDR1 SEHNR and CDR2 FQNEAQ (reference sequence). The CDR3 contains 19 residues. Unmatched junction bases numbered 15, after V lost 4 bases and J lost 4 bases. The CDR3 loop is CASSSSIRTGPPGANVLTF. The CDR3 DNA is TGTGCCAGCAGCTCAAGTATTCGGACAGGGCCCCCGGGGGCCAACGTCCTGACTTTC.

This sequence joins TRBV18 and TRBJ2-7; 10 bases fit TRBD2. The CDR3 totals 14 residues. Germline CDR1 KGHSH, CDR2 LQKENI. V trimming: 4 bases; J trimming: 3 bases; junction bases outside the gene matches: 3. In DNA form, the CDR3 reads TGTGCCAGCTCACTAGGGACTAGCGACTACGAGCAGTACTTC. Protein: CASSLGTSDYEQYF.

The rearrangement uses TRBV19 and TRBJ2-2, with 8 bases aligning to TRBD2. Per the germline V gene, CDR1 is LNHDA and CDR2 is SQIVND (reference sequence). The CDR3 consists of 14 residues. V lost 8 bases, J lost 2 bases, and 4 bases stayed unmatched. In nucleotides, the CDR3 is TGTGCCAGTTGTAGCGGGGCTAACACCGGGGAGCTGTTTTTT. This translates into CASCSGANTGELFF.

The rearrangement joins TRBV5-4 to TRBJ1-4, with 8 positions matching TRBD1. From germline, CDR1 is SGHNT and CDR2 YYREEE (reference sequence). The CDR3 extends over 17 amino acids. V was clipped by 6 bases and J by 5 bases; unmatched bases: 15. CDR3 protein: CASTSKQDRVGNEKLFF. CDR3 DNA sequence: TGTGCCAGCACCAGTAAACAGGACAGGGTCGGGAATGAAAAACTGTTTTTT.

The CDR3 DNA reads TGTGCCAGCAGCTTTTGGAAGGGGAGGGGCACTGAAGCTTTCTTT. Translation gives CASSFWKGRGTEAFF. The rearrangement links TRBV5-4 to TRBJ1-1, with a tentative D call TRBD1 (5 bases). Germline values: CDR1 SGHNT, CDR2 YYREEE (reference sequence). This CDR3 contains 15 residues. V was cut by 2 bases and J by 4 bases, with 15 bases left in between.

As regards this clone: Compared with germline, one end of the junction differs, possibly owing to a read error. The chain employs TRBV7-7 and TRBJ2-5, with D perhaps given as TRBD1 or TRBD2 (5 bases each). Germline CDR1 reads SSHAT; CDR2 reads FNYEAQ (reference sequence). The CDR3 has 15 amino acids. The CDR3 spells CASSRMGRLQETQYF. CDR3 DNA: TGTGCTAGCAGCCGAATGGGACGCCTTCAAGAGACCCAGTACTTC. Looking up the rest from reference TRBV7-7 and TRBJ2-5 gives the full variable domain: GAGVSQSPRYKVTKRGQDVTLRCDPISSHATLYWYQQALGQGPEFLTYFNYEAQPDKSGLPSDRFSAERPEGSISTLTIQRTEQRDSAMYRCASSRMGRLQETQYFGPGTRLLVL.

The CDR3 spells CASSNPGQLYGYTF. The CDR3 DNA reads as TGCGCCAGCAGCAACCCGGGACAGCTCTATGGCTACACCTTC. The V and J genes are TRBV5-1 and TRBJ1-2; 7 bases map to TRBD1. Germline-derived CDR1 and CDR2 are SGHRS and YFSETQ. CDR3 length: 14 amino acids. Unmatched junction bases numbered 7, after V lost 4 bases and J lost 4 bases.

The V gene is TRBV2, the J gene TRBJ1-2; 7 bases are shared with TRBD1. Germline CDR1 reads SNHLY; CDR2 reads FYNNEI. V shed 0 bases, J shed 5 bases, and the junction held 21 bases outside the gene matches. The CDR3 is 20 residues long. The CDR3 sequence: CASSEASPRAGGVHPYGYTF. CDR3 coding DNA: TGTGCCAGCAGTGAAGCGTCCCCTAGGGCAGGGGGGGTTCATCCGTATGGCTACACCTTC.

The gene calls are TRBV6-5 and TRBJ2-3; D is unclear. The CDR3 is 15 residues long. The V and J ends lost 5 bases and 0 bases respectively, with 12 bases between them. The V gene's germline CDR1 is MNHEY and CDR2 SVGAGI. In nucleotides, the CDR3 is TGTGCCAGCAGTACTGACTTCTCTAGCACAGATACGCAGTATTTT. Its translation is CASSTDFSSTDTQYF.

The chain joins TRBV2 to TRBJ1-2; TRBD1 is a possible D gene (5 bases). The CDR3 has 12 amino acids. In germline, CDR1 is SNHLY, CDR2 FYNNEI. Trimming removed 6 bases from V and 4 bases from J, with 9 bases in between. The CDR3 is CASSVRVYGYTF. DNA for the CDR3: TGTGCCAGCAGCGTCAGGGTCTATGGCTACACCTTC.

This clone was picked up one time. A junction boundary mismatches the germline segment, possibly from a read error. The CDR3 bases are TGTGCCAGCAACTTACAGGGGTTATCCTACGAGCAGTACTTC. Translating it yields CASNLQGLSYEQYF. The V and J genes are TRBV7-2 and TRBJ2-7; the match to TRBD1 covers 7 bases. This CDR3 has 14 residues. CDR1 and CDR2 from the germline V gene are SGHTA and FQGNSA.

This clone was observed a few times. This chain connects TRBV7-8 to TRBJ2-4; 11 nucleotides line up with TRBD1. The CDR3 is 20 amino acids. Germline V lookup: CDR1 SGHVS, CDR2 FQNEAQ. J lost 4 bases, V lost 5 bases, and 19 bases had no gene match. This CDR3 is CASSARDRGFVAGVKNIQYF. In DNA form, the CDR3 reads TGTGCCAGCAGCGCCAGGGACAGGGGGTTCGTAGCGGGAGTTAAAAACATTCAGTACTTC.